The source of this T cell receptor (beta chain) is a study of T cell responses to AZD1222 COVID-19 vaccine. The data were produced by immunoSEQ multiplex PCR, yet TCRdb's version contains in-frame clones alone and is incomplete. The sample consists of around 64,000 clones, 80% to 90% of them appearing once. General study findings and limits: Receipt of two AZD1222 doses was followed by a rise in Spike-specific TCR breadth and depth. Only a handful of AZD1222 recipients tested seropositive at baseline. Repertoire collection took place solely once the T cell response had peaked.

Pooling covered second doses at about 4 or about 12 weeks. A remark on this clone: Its specificity is not known.

Trimming removed 0 bases from V and 10 bases from J, with 14 bases in between. The germline V gene has CDR1 SGHRS and CDR2 YFSETQ. The CDR3 contains 15 residues. The clonotype originates from an adult who received the AZD1222 COVID-19 vaccine. This material consisted of peripheral blood, taken 28 days after the second AZD1222 dose. The chain is built from TRBV5-1 and TRBJ1-6; tentatively, D is TRBD1 (6 bases). The CDR3 loop reads CASSLAASTGSPLHF. CDR3 DNA: TGCGCCAGCAGCTTGGCAGCATCTACAGGGTCACCCCTCCACTTT.